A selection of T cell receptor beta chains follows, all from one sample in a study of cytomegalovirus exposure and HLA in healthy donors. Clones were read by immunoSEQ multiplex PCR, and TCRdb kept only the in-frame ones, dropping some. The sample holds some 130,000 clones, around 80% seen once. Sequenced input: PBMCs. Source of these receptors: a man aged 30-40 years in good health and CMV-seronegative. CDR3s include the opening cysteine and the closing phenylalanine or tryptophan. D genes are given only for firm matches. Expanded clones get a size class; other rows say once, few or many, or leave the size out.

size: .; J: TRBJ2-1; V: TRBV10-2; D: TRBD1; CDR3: CASKKTGSYNEQFF; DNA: TGCGCCAGCAAAAAGACAGGGAGTTACAATGAGCAGTTCTTC
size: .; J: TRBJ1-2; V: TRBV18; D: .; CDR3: CASSPMQGSYGYTF; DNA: TGTGCCAGCTCACCGATGCAGGGGTCGTATGGCTACACCTTC
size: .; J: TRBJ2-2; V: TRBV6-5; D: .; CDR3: CASSYDGQPNTGELFF; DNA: TGTGCCAGCAGTTACGATGGACAGCCGAACACCGGGGAGCTGTTTTTT
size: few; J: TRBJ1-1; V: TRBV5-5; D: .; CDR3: CASSLGTHTEAFF; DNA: TGTGCCAGCAGCTTGGGGACACACACTGAAGCTTTCTTT
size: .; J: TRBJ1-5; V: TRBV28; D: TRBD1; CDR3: CASSFRDRWDQPQHF; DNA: TGTGCCAGCAGTTTCCGGGACAGGTGGGATCAGCCCCAGCATTTT
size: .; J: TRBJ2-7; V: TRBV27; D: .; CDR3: CASSADSLGNYEQYF; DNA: TGTGCCAGCAGTGCAGACAGTTTGGGGAATTACGAGCAGTACTTC
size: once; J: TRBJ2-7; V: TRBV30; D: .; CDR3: CAWSPGRGMDF; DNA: TGTGCCTGGTCTCCCGGCAGAGGTATGGACTTC
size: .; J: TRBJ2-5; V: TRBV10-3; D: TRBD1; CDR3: CAISATGPQEQYF; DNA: TGTGCCATCAGCGCGACAGGGCCCCAGGAGCAGTACTTC
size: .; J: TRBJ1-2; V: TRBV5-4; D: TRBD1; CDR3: CASSLDRGLRGYTF; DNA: TGTGCCAGCAGCTTGGACAGGGGATTACGTGGCTACACCTTC
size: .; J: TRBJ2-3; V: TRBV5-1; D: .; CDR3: CASSLGGLPGRDTQYF; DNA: TGCGCCAGCAGCTTGGGGGGACTCCCAGGAAGAGATACGCAGTATTTT
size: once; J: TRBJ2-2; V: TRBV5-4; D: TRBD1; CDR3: CASSFGTANTRELFF; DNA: TGTGCCAGCAGCTTCGGGACAGCGAACACCAGGGAGCTGTTTTTT
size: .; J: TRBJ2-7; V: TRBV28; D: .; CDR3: CASSSLSYEQYF; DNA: TGTGCCAGCAGTTCCCTCTCCTACGAGCAGTACTTC
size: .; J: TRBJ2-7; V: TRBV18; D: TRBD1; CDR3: CASSEGTGTSYEQYF; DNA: TGTGCCAGCTCGGAAGGGACAGGGACCTCCTACGAGCAGTACTTC
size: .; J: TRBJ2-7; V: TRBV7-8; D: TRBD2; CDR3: CASSPSTSGGYEQYF; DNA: TGTGCCAGCAGCCCGTCGACTAGCGGGGGATACGAGCAGTACTTC
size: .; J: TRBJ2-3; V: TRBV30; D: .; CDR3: CAWREGGLTQYF; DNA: TGTGCCTGGAGGGAGGGTGGACTTACGCAGTATTTT
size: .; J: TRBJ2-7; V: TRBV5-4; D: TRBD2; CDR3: CASSLAPSGNYEQYF; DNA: TGTGCCAGCAGCTTGGCGCCTAGCGGAAACTACGAGCAGTACTTC
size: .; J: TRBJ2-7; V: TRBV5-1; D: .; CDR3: CASSLLGQKGSYEQYF; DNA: TGCGCCAGCAGCTTGCTGGGGCAGAAGGGAAGCTACGAGCAGTACTTC
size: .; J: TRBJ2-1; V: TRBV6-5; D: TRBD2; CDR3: CATSQRGLATEQFF; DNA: TGTGCCACGAGTCAGAGGGGACTAGCAACTGAGCAGTTCTTC
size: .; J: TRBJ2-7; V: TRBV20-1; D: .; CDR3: CSAGVHGEQYF; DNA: TGCAGTGCCGGGGTCCACGGGGAGCAGTACTTC
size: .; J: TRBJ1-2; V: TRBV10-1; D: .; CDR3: CASSPQGSYGYTF; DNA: TGCGCCAGCAGTCCACAGGGTTCCTATGGCTACACCTTC
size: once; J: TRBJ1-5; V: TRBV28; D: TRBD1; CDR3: CASSGTGGNQPQHF; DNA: TGTGCCAGCAGTGGGACAGGGGGAAACCAGCCCCAGCATTTT
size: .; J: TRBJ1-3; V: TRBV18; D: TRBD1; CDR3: CASSPRTGVRGNTIYF; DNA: TGTGCCAGCTCACCACGAACAGGGGTTCGCGGAAACACCATATATTTT
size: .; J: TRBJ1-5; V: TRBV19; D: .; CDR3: CASSITAGAKDQPQHF; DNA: TGTGCCAGTAGTATCACCGCAGGGGCTAAGGATCAGCCCCAGCATTTT